This TCR beta chain was captured by sequencing in a study of response to subunit inactivated influenza vaccine. TCRdb reprocessed the RT-PCR reads with MiXCR, giving one entry per CDR3 protein. The profile shows 550,000 to 650,000 distinct CDR3 sequences, about 12% of them singletons. Whole-study results and caveats: Few new T cells, the authors suggested, are recruited by each seasonal influenza vaccination.

Trimming left V 0 bases short and J 2 bases short, with 5 bases between. Germline V gene data show CDR1 as SGDLS and CDR2 as YYNGEE. The CDR3 contains 14 residues. In regard to this clonotype: Its antigen is unknown.

V is TRBV9 and J is TRBJ2-2; D is uncertain. The sequence came from a man in his fifties or sixties who received an inactivated influenza vaccine. Source: PBMCs from blood, taken on the day of vaccination. CDR3 sequence (DNA): TGTGCCAGCAGCGTAGCCTCAAACACCGGGGAGCTGTTTTTT. Translating gives CASSVASNTGELFF.